These 30 T cell receptor beta chains were sequenced from one sample in a study of shared clonotypes between healthy human individuals. Method: immunoSEQ multiplex PCR; TCRdb's copy keeps in-frame clones and lacks some. The sample has about 510,000 clones, roughly 79% seen once. Material for sequencing was PBMCs. These receptors came from a woman in her thirties or forties in good health. Some clones in this sample may be carry-over from other donors' samples.

The chain has TRBV30 and TRBJ2-1; 16 bases align to TRBD2. The CDR3 consists of 18 residues. V was clipped by 5 bases and J by 0 bases; unmatched bases: 7. Germline V gene sequence: CDR1 GTSNPN, CDR2 SVGIG (reference sequence). This CDR3 reads CAWGGGLAGGASYNEQFF. CDR3 nucleotide sequence: TGTGCCTGGGGTGGGGGACTAGCGGGAGGGGCCTCCTACAATGAGCAGTTCTTC.

The DNA of the CDR3 is TGTGCCAGCAGGCTAGGACAGTCCTCCTACGAGCAGTACTTC. It encodes CASRLGQSSYEQYF. The V gene is TRBV6-6, the J gene TRBJ2-7; perhaps TRBD1 as D (6 bases). Germline assignment: CDR1 MNHNY and CDR2 SVGAGI (reference sequence). The CDR3 spans 14 residues. Deletions cut 6 bases from V and 0 bases from J, with 12 bases between.

The chain employs TRBV6-5 and TRBJ2-1, with D possibly matching TRBD2 (6 bases). Trimming stripped 0 bases from V and 9 bases from J, with 12 bases between. This CDR3 is 14 amino acids long. CDR1 and CDR2 from the germline V gene are MNHEY and SVGAGI. CDR3 coding DNA: TGTGCCAGCAGTTACTCGTCCCGGGGAGGTGAGCAGTTCTTC. This sequence encodes CASSYSSRGGEQFF.

Notes on this clone: Given a much more abundant clone one base away, this may be a read error. The same CDR3 is also encoded by other DNA sequences in this sample. This chain joins TRBV7-2 and TRBJ2-3; D remains ambiguous. This CDR3 has 12 amino acids. V lost 1 base and J 3 bases, leaving 2 bases between the germline ends. In germline, CDR1 is SGHTA, CDR2 FQGNSA. The DNA for the CDR3 is TGTGCCAGCAGCTTAGATACAGATACGCAGTATTTT. It codes for CASSLDTDTQYF. Full variable domain (outside the CDR3, taken from reference TRBV7-2 and TRBJ2-3): GAGVSQSPSNKVTEKGKDVELRCDPISGHTALYWYRQSLGQGLEFLIYFQGNSAPDKSGLPSDRFSAERTGGSVSTLTIQRTQQEDSAVYLCASSLDTDTQYFGPGTRLTVL.

The chain couples TRBV6-1 to TRBJ1-3; D gene unclear. Per germline, CDR1 MNHNS and CDR2 SASEGT. This CDR3 is built from 14 residues. Between the trimmed V and J ends, which lost 7 bases and 7 bases, there was a span of 17 bases. CDR3 in DNA: TGTGCCAGCACCCCAGACCCTGCCGGGAACACCATATATTTT. Encoded protein: CASTPDPAGNTIYF.

The chain combines TRBV19 with TRBJ1-2; the D gene is possibly TRBD1 (6 bases). Between the trimmed V and J ends, which lost 6 bases and 3 bases, there was a span of 26 bases. The CDR3 sequence is 18 residues long. CDR1 and CDR2 from the germline V gene are LNHDA and SQIVND (reference sequence). The CDR3 protein is CASSPRGGPEKTYYGYTF. DNA of the CDR3: TGTGCCAGTAGCCCCCGGGGGGGGCCAGAGAAAACCTACTATGGCTACACCTTC.

The V gene is TRBV19, the J gene TRBJ1-3; maybe TRBD1 (5 bases). Trimming left V 10 bases short and J 4 bases short, with 14 bases between. Germline V gene data show CDR1 as LNHDA and CDR2 as SQIVND (reference sequence). The CDR3 is made up of 13 amino acids. The CDR3 sequence: CATSDNSGNTIYF. The CDR3 bases are TGTGCCACCTCGGACAACTCCGGAAACACCATATATTTT.

The rearrangement uses TRBV28 and TRBJ2-1, with TRBD2 matching 10 bases. The CDR3 has 15 amino acids. The J segment lost 0 bases and the V segment lost 6 bases, leaving 2 bases of the junction unmatched. CDR1 and CDR2 (germline): MDHEN, SYDVKM. DNA of the CDR3: TGTGCCAGCAGGGCTAGCGGGAGCTCCTACAATGAGCAGTTCTTC. Amino acids: CASRASGSSYNEQFF. The complete variable domain, with remaining parts taken from reference TRBV28 and TRBJ2-1, reads DVKVTQSSRYLVKRTGEKVFLECVQDMDHENMFWYRQDPGLGLRLIYFSYDVKMKEKGDIPEGYSVSREKKERFSLILESASTNQTSMYLCASRASGSSYNEQFFGPGTRLTVL.

This sequence joins TRBV27 and TRBJ2-1; TRBD2 matches at 9 bases. There are 14 residues in the CDR3. With V trimmed by 6 bases and J by 2 bases, 2 bases remained unmatched. Per germline, CDR1 MNHEY and CDR2 SMNVEV (reference sequence). The CDR3 is CASRRLAAYNEQFF. The DNA for the CDR3 is TGTGCCAGCAGAAGACTAGCGGCCTACAATGAGCAGTTCTTC.

The chain joins TRBV30 to TRBJ1-6; 8 nucleotides match TRBD1. The trim removed 0 bases at V and 10 bases at J, leaving 5 bases unmatched. The CDR3 runs 14 residues. Germline values: CDR1 GTSNPN, CDR2 SVGIG (reference sequence). DNA of the CDR3: TGTGCCTGGAGTGTAGACAGGGGTGGGTCACCCCTCCACTTT. Protein product: CAWSVDRGGSPLHF.

The CDR3 bases are TGCGCCAGCAGGGCTTCGGGAGGAACAGATAGAGCTTTCTTT. It is translated as CASRASGGTDRAFF. This chain joins TRBV5-1 and TRBJ1-1; D not resolved. The CDR3 has 14 residues. Germline-derived CDR1 and CDR2 are SGHRS and YFSETQ. Deletions cut 5 bases from V and 10 bases from J, with 21 bases between.

This clone was recorded only once. CDR3 DNA: TGTGCCAGCAGCACCGGGACTAGCGGGAGGGAGACCCAGTACTTC. Protein: CASSTGTSGRETQYF. The chain is built from TRBV5-6 and TRBJ2-5; 15 bases align to TRBD2. V lost 4 bases and J lost 5; bases outside the gene matches: 3. From germline, CDR1 is SGHDT and CDR2 YYEEEE. This CDR3 is built from 15 residues.

The chain uses TRBV7-2 and TRBJ1-4; D is possibly TRBD1 (6 bases). V dropped 8 bases and J dropped 0 bases, with 13 bases sitting between them. There are 15 residues in the CDR3. The germline CDR1 and CDR2 sequences are SGHTA and FQGNSA. The CDR3 nucleotides read TGTGCCAGCGGCAACAGGGTCGCAACTAATGAAAAACTGTTTTTT. Protein: CASGNRVATNEKLFF.

This clone occurred a few times. The CDR3 sequence is CASSLEATETQYF. The DNA of the CDR3 is TGCGCCAGCAGCTTGGAGGCCACAGAGACCCAGTACTTC. V usage is TRBV5-1 and J usage is TRBJ2-5; D unclear. CDR1 and CDR2 from the germline V gene are SGHRS and YFSETQ. V shed 0 bases and J shed 4 bases, with 7 bases lying between them. The CDR3 extends over 13 amino acids.

The chain is built from TRBV23-1 and TRBJ2-1, with TRBD2 matching over 9 bases. TRBV23-1 is an ORF, with its function uncertain. The CDR3 has 16 residues. V gave up 0 bases and J gave up 7 bases; unmatched junction bases: 7. The CDR3 spells CASSQSVRGGGNEQFF. The CDR3 nucleotides read TGCGCCAGCAGTCAATCGGTTCGCGGGGGGGGTAATGAGCAGTTCTTC.

This clone has a single count. The gene calls are TRBV6-5 and TRBJ2-5, with 9 bases aligning to TRBD2. V shed 9 bases and J 1 base; nucleotides not matched to a gene: 9. CDR1 is MNHEY and CDR2 is SVGAGI in the germline V gene. The CDR3 totals 15 residues. The CDR3 sequence: CARSGRITSQETQYF. CDR3 DNA sequence: TGTGCCAGGAGCGGGAGGATCACCAGCCAAGAGACCCAGTACTTC.

The CDR3 protein is CASSIRDSFAEQYF. CDR3 DNA: TGTGCCAGCAGCATCCGGGACAGCTTTGCTGAGCAGTACTTC. This chain connects TRBV27 to TRBJ2-7; 7 nucleotides align to TRBD1. V shed 6 bases, J shed 7 bases, and the junction held 12 bases outside the gene matches. This CDR3 is built from 14 residues. In germline, CDR1 is MNHEY, CDR2 SMNVEV (reference sequence).

The V call is TRBV28, the J call TRBJ2-3, with 9 positions matching TRBD2. Germline lookup yields CDR1 MDHEN and CDR2 SYDVKM. Trimming at V came to 5 bases and at J to 0 bases, leaving 3 bases not matched to a gene. CDR3 length: 15 amino acids. The chain's CDR3 is CASSGLALSTDTQYF. The CDR3 nucleotides read TGTGCCAGCAGTGGACTAGCGCTTAGCACAGATACGCAGTATTTT.

As to this clone: This could be a read error, since a much larger clone is one nucleotide away. The V gene is TRBV5-4, the J gene TRBJ1-1; 8 bases align to TRBD1. V gave up 5 bases and J gave up 1 base; unmatched junction bases: 1. This CDR3 is 13 amino acids long. Germline CDR1 reads SGHNT; CDR2 reads YYREEE (reference sequence). The CDR3 here is CASRDRENTEAFF. In DNA, the CDR3 is TGTGCCAGCAGGGACAGGGAGAACACTGAAGCTTTCTTT.

This chain uses TRBV18 with TRBJ2-2; the match to TRBD1 covers 8 bases. Germline V lookup: CDR1 KGHSH, CDR2 LQKENI. V trimming: 6 bases; J trimming: 4 bases; junction bases outside the gene matches: 10. CDR3 length equals 16 residues. The CDR3 DNA reads TGTGCCAGCTCCCCGAGAGCCGGGACAGGCACCGGGGAGCTGTTTTTT. It yields the protein CASSPRAGTGTGELFF.

CDR3 protein: CASRLAGKHEQYF. CDR3 coding DNA: TGCGCCAGTCGACTAGCGGGTAAACACGAGCAGTACTTC. This chain links TRBV10-2 with TRBJ2-7; the match to TRBD2 covers 10 bases. V was clipped by 9 bases and J by 5 bases; unmatched bases: 7. The CDR3 loop spans 13 amino acids. Germline V gene data show CDR1 as WSHSY and CDR2 as SAAADI.

The chain combines TRBV5-1 with TRBJ2-1, with 9 bases aligning to TRBD2. This CDR3 is built from 16 residues. Per germline, CDR1 SGHRS and CDR2 YFSETQ. J lost 8 bases, V lost 4 bases, and 13 bases had no gene match. The CDR3 DNA reads as TGCGCCAGCAGCCGTAACAGGGCGGCGGGAGGGTATGAGCAGTTCTTC. It codes for CASSRNRAAGGYEQFF. The complete variable domain, with remaining parts taken from reference TRBV5-1 and TRBJ2-1, reads KAGVTQTPRYLIKTRGQQVTLSCSPISGHRSVSWYQQTPGQGLQFLFEYFSETQRNKGNFPGRFSGRQFSNSRSEMNVSTLELGDSALYLCASSRNRAAGGYEQFFGPGTRLTVL.

In DNA form, the CDR3 reads TGTGCCAGCAGTTACGGTCAACGTAATGAAAAACTGTTTTTT. The encoded protein is CASSYGQRNEKLFF. The rearrangement joins TRBV6-5 to TRBJ1-4; no clear D. The CDR3 has 14 amino acids. Trimming removed 2 bases at V and 4 bases at J, with 8 bases between. CDR1 is MNHEY, CDR2 SVGAGI, per germline.

The CDR3 DNA reads as TGTGCCAGCAGTTTGAGAGATGAAAAACTGTTTTTT. Its translation is CASSLRDEKLFF. The chain joins TRBV6-6 to TRBJ1-4; D is uncertain. Trimming pared 4 bases from V and 6 bases from J, leaving 6 bases between. This CDR3 is 12 amino acids long. Germline CDR1 is MNHNY and CDR2 is SVGAGI (reference sequence).

V usage is TRBV2 and J usage is TRBJ2-2, with a tentative D call TRBD2 (6 bases). V lost 4 bases and J 5 bases, leaving 11 bases between the germline ends. The CDR3 totals 14 residues. Germline assignment: CDR1 SNHLY and CDR2 FYNNEI. Here the CDR3 reads CASSVSGVTGELFF. CDR3 DNA: TGTGCCAGCAGTGTCTCGGGGGTTACCGGGGAGCTGTTTTTT.

This sequence joins TRBV5-1 and TRBJ1-2; the D is unclear. CDR3 length: 14 residues. Trimming pared 0 bases from V and 2 bases from J, leaving 8 bases between. Germline assignment: CDR1 SGHRS and CDR2 YFSETQ. CDR3 loop: CASSLGPENYGYTF. CDR3 coding DNA: TGCGCCAGCAGCTTGGGGCCAGAGAACTATGGCTACACCTTC. The whole variable domain, remainder taken from reference TRBV5-1 and TRBJ1-2, is KAGVTQTPRYLIKTRGQQVTLSCSPISGHRSVSWYQQTPGQGLQFLFEYFSETQRNKGNFPGRFSGRQFSNSRSEMNVSTLELGDSALYLCASSLGPENYGYTFGSGTRLTVV.

V gene TRBV5-6 combines with J gene TRBJ2-3, with D tentatively TRBD2 (6 bases). The CDR3 consists of 13 residues. The V end was cut by 6 bases, the J end by 4 bases, with 12 bases between. Germline-derived CDR1 and CDR2 are SGHDT and YYEEEE. The CDR3 DNA follows: TGTGCCAGCAACCTGCGGGGTCCAGATACGCAGTATTTT. Translation: CASNLRGPDTQYF. The full variable domain, its missing parts supplied by reference TRBV5-6 and TRBJ2-3, is DAGVTQSPTHLIKTRGQQVTLRCSPKSGHDTVSWYQQALGQGPQFIFQYYEEEERQRGNFPDRFSGHQFPNYSSELNVNALLLGDSALYLCASNLRGPDTQYFGPGTRLTVL.

Of note for this clone: The junction and the germline gene differ at one end; a read error may be behind it. This sequence joins TRBV7-2 and TRBJ2-3; D remains unclear. Germline CDR1 and CDR2: SGHTA and FQGNSA. The CDR3 extends over 13 amino acids. CDR3 nucleotides: TGTGTCAGCAGCTCTCCGGGCACAGATACGCAGTATTTT. It translates to CVSSSPGTDTQYF.

The chain uses TRBV4-1 and TRBJ2-2; 7 positions match TRBD2. V lost 1 base, J lost 4 bases, and 3 bases stayed unmatched. The CDR3 loop spans 15 amino acids. The germline gives CDR1 MGHRA, CDR2 YSYEKL. The DNA of the CDR3 is TGCGCCAGCAGCCAAGGGGGGAGGGGCACCGGGGAGCTGTTTTTT. It codes for CASSQGGRGTGELFF.

V and J are TRBV5-1 and TRBJ1-2, with a possible D match to TRBD1 (6 bases). The CDR3 runs 15 residues. The germline V and J ends were trimmed by 4 bases and 6 bases, with 19 bases remaining between them. Germline V CDR1 and CDR2: SGHRS, YFSETQ. The CDR3 nucleotides read TGCGCCAGCAGCCTATATACGACAGGCCCTCATGGCTACACCTTC. Translating gives CASSLYTTGPHGYTF.